Reported below is one TCR beta chain. Germline CDR1 is SGHRS and CDR2 is YFSETQ. The CDR3 totals 18 residues. The germline V and J ends were trimmed by 4 bases and 4 bases, with 25 bases remaining between them. Every donor, a Caucasian adult, lived in Nashville, Tennessee. The split of CD4+ cells yielded CD45RA+ naive and CD45RA-negative memory subsets. This sample is drawn from a study of shared clonotypes between healthy human individuals. This table comes from immunoSEQ multiplex PCR, and its TCRdb copy is limited to in-frame clones, with some not included. The table has more than 2,000,000 clones, roughly 93% seen once.

The sequencing sample was made of naive CD4+ T cells from PBMCs. Subset: CD45RA+ positively selected. V and J are TRBV5-1 and TRBJ2-3; D assignment may be TRBD1 or TRBD2 (6 bases each). The receptor's source is a man aged 18 to 30 in good health. Some clones in this sample may be carry-over from other donors' samples. CDR3 sequence: CASSIRTYGGGPPDTQYF. The CDR3 region has the DNA TGCGCCAGCAGCATCCGGACTTACGGTGGGGGGCCGCCAGATACGCAGTATTTT.